The entry below describes one TCR beta chain. This record comes from a study of shared T cell receptors in the human thymus. The data were produced by immunoSEQ multiplex PCR, yet TCRdb's version contains in-frame clones alone and is incomplete. The sample comprises 63,000 or so clones, about 95% of which are singletons, and about 0.03% rests with the top ten. Trimming removed 6 bases from V and 4 bases from J, with 15 bases in between. CDR1 is MNHEY, CDR2 SMNVEV, per germline (reference sequence). This CDR3 comprises 14 residues. V gene TRBV27 combines with J gene TRBJ1-1; D call uncertain. Source material: thymocytes. The sequence was obtained from a human donor. Written as DNA, the CDR3 is TGTGCCAGCAGACCAATCCCGGGGTTCACTGAAGCTTTCTTT. This encodes CASRPIPGFTEAFF.